This paragraph reports one T cell receptor beta chain. In the PCR, 60 Vbeta and 13 Jbeta primers were used. This table comes from immunoSEQ multiplex PCR, and its TCRdb copy is limited to in-frame clones, with some not included. The sample includes about 160,000 clones, around 84% of them seen just once. J lost 0 bases, V lost 4 bases, and 1 base had no gene match. CDR1 and CDR2 (germline): LGHNA, YNFKEQ. CDR3 size: 15 residues. The sample originates from a study of cytomegalovirus exposure and HLA in healthy donors. The sequence derives from a boy younger than 10 in good health and CMV-seronegative. Sequenced sample: PBMCs. V usage is TRBV4-2 and J usage is TRBJ2-1; TRBD2 agrees at 9 bases. CDR3 sequence reads: CASSLSGSSYNEQFF. The CDR3 region has the DNA TGTGCCAGCAGCCTTAGCGGGAGCTCCTACAATGAGCAGTTCTTC.